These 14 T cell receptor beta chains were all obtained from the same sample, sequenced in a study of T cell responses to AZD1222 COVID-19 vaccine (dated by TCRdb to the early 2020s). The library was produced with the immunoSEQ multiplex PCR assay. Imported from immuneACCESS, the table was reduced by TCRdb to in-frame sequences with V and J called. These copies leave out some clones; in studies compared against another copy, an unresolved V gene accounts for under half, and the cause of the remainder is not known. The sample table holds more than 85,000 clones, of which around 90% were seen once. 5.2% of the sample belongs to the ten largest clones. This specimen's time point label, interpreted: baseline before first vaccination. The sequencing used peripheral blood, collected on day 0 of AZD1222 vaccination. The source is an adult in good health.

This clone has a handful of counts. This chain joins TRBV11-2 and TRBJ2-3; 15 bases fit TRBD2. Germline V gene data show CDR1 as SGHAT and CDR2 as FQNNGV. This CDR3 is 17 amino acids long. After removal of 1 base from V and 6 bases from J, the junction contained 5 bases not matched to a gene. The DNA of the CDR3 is TGTGCCAGCAGCTTAGGGGGGACTAGCGGGAGGTGGGATACGCAGTATTTT. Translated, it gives CASSLGGTSGRWDTQYF.

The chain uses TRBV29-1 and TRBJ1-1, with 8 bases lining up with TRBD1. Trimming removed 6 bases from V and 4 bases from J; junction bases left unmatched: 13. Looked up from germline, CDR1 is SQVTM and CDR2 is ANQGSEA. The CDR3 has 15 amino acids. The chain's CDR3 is CSVATPGTGITEAFF. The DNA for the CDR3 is TGCAGCGTAGCAACACCCGGGACAGGCATCACTGAAGCTTTCTTT. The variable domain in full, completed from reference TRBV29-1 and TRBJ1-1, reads SAVISQKPSRDICQRGTSLTIQCQVDSQVTMMFWYRQQPGQSLTLIATANQGSEATYESGFVIDKFPISRPNLTFSTLTVSNMSPEDSSIYLCSVATPGTGITEAFFGQGTRLTVV.

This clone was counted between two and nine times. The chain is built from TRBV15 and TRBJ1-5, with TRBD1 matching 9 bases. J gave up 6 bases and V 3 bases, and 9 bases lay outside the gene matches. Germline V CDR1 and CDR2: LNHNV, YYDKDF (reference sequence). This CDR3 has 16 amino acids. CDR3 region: CATSRPTGGTVQPQHF. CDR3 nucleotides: TGTGCCACCAGCAGGCCGACAGGGGGTACGGTTCAGCCCCAGCATTTT.

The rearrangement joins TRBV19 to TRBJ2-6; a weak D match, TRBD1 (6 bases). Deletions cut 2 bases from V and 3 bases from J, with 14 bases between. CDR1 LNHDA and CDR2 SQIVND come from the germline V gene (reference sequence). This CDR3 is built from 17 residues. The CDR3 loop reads CASSIRHRVDGANVLTF. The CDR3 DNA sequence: TGTGCCAGTAGTATAAGGCACAGGGTTGATGGGGCCAACGTCCTGACTTTC.

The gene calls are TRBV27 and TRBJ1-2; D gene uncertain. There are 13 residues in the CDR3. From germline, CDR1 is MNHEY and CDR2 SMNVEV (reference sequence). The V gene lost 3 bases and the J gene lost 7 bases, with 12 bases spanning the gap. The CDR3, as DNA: TGTGCCAGCAGTTTTATAGGGTTTAGTGGCTACACCTTC. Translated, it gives CASSFIGFSGYTF.

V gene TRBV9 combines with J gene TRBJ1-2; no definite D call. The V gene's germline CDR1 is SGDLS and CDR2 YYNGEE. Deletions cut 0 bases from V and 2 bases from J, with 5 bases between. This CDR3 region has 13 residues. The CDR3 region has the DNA TGTGCCAGCAGCGTAGCCGGGAACTATGGCTACACCTTC. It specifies CASSVAGNYGYTF.

The CDR3 region is CASSRGGRREQYF. The CDR3, as DNA: TGTGCCAGCAGCAGAGGGGGCCGTCGCGAGCAGTACTTC. V gene TRBV6-5 combines with J gene TRBJ2-7, with TRBD1 matching over 7 bases. In germline, CDR1 is MNHEY, CDR2 SVGAGI. The V segment lost 6 bases and the J segment 6 bases; nucleotides outside the gene matches: 8. The CDR3 loop spans 13 amino acids.

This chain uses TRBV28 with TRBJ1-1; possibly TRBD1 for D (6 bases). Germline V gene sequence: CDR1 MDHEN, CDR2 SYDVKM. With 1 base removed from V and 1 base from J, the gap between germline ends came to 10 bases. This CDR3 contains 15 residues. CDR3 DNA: TGTGCCAGCAGTTTATTTCCAGGGGCGAACACTGAAGCTTTCTTT. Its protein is CASSLFPGANTEAFF.

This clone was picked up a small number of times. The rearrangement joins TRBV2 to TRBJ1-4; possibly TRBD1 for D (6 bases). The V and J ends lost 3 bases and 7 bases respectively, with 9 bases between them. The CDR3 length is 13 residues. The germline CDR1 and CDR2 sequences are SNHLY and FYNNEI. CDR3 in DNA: TGTGCCAGCAGTGAGGGGACATCTGAAAAACTGTTTTTT. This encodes CASSEGTSEKLFF.

For the CDR3, the DNA is TGTGCCAGCAGCTTAGGCACGGGACGAGGCAGCGCTGAAGCTTTCTTT. It specifies CASSLGTGRGSAEAFF. This chain connects TRBV7-2 to TRBJ1-1, with D tentatively TRBD1 (5 bases). Germline V gene lookup returns CDR1 SGHTA and CDR2 FQGNSA. Deletions cut 1 base from V and 6 bases from J, with 18 bases between. The CDR3 sequence is 16 residues long.

The CDR3 reads CASSLDYRSYEQYF. In nucleotides, the CDR3 is TGTGCCAGCAGCTTGGACTACCGCTCCTACGAGCAGTACTTC. This chain connects TRBV5-5 to TRBJ2-7; D is unresolved. V was cut by 0 bases and J by 0 bases, with 7 bases left in between. Germline-derived CDR1 and CDR2 are SGHKS and YYEKEE (reference sequence). This CDR3 has 14 amino acids.

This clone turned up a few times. In DNA form, the CDR3 reads TGTGCCAGCAGCCCCGATGGTTGGCCACCCCTCCACTTT. Translation: CASSPDGWPPLHF. This rearrangement joins TRBV4-2 to TRBJ1-6; unclear D gene. CDR3 length: 13 residues. Trimming pared 4 bases from V and 11 bases from J, leaving 12 bases between. CDR1 LGHNA and CDR2 YNFKEQ come from the germline V gene.

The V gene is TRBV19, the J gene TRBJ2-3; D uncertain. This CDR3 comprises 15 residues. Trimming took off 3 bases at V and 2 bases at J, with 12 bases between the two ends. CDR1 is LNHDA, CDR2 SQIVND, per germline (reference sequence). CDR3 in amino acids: CASSMPEAYTDTQYF. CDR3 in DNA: TGTGCCAGTAGTATGCCCGAGGCTTACACAGATACGCAGTATTTT.

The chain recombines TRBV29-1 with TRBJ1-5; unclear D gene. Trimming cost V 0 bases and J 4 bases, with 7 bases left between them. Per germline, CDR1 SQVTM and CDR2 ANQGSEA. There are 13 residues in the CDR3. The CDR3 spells CSVEEAGNQPQHF. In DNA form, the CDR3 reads TGCAGCGTTGAAGAAGCCGGAAATCAGCCCCAGCATTTT.